The 27 T cell receptor beta chains in this list originate from one sample, sequenced in a study of T cell clonality in common variable immunodeficiency. Sequencing used immunoSEQ multiplex PCR; TCRdb keeps in-frame clones, though not all of them. The sample has approximately 60,000 clones, none seen only once; the top ten hold about 0.8%. Material: peripheral blood mononuclear cells. Source of these receptors: a person aged 18 to 75 in good health.

This clone was counted many times. The read stops 3 residues short of the end of the CDR3; the missing end is completed from the germline J gene. The genes are TRBV6-2 or TRBV6-3 and TRBJ2-2; unclear D gene. Germline V CDR1 and CDR2: MNHEY, SVGEGT. This CDR3 is 12 amino acids long. Partial CDR3 DNA: TGTGCCAGCAAGAACGAGGTCCAAAAG. This encodes CASKNEVQK. In full, the CDR3 is CASKNEVQKLFF.

This clone was observed many times. The read comes to an end 3 residues before the CDR3 does, leaving the germline J gene to fill in the end. The rearrangement joins TRBV20-1 to TRBJ1-5; D is unclear. CDR3 length: 17 residues. Per germline, CDR1 DFQATT and CDR2 SNEGSKA (reference sequence). V lost 0 bases to trimming and J lost 2 bases, with 17 bases between them. This CDR3 reads CSARDPISGMGNQPQHF. The CDR3 DNA, read in part, is TGCAGTGCTAGAGATCCCATATCGGGGATGGGCAATCAGCCC.

About this clone: The read gets to within 3 residues of the CDR3 end, and the germline J gene fills in the rest. The chain has TRBV2 and TRBJ1-1; D is undetermined. The CDR3 runs 11 residues. V shed 3 bases and J shed 4 bases, with 3 bases lying between them. Per germline, CDR1 SNHLY and CDR2 FYNNEI. The CDR3 spells CASSEATEAFF. CDR3 DNA, as far as it was read: TGTGCCAGCAGTGAGGCCACTGAA.

This clone was observed many times. The read falls 3 residues short of the CDR3 end, and the missing part is taken from the germline J gene. The chain recombines TRBV6-1 with TRBJ2-5; D call uncertain. The ends were cut back, 3 bases at V and 7 bases at J, with 9 bases in the middle. This CDR3 comprises 12 residues. CDR1 is MNHNS and CDR2 is SASEGT in the germline V gene. The covered CDR3 bases are TGTGCCAGCAGTGATGCACTGAGGACC. Its translation: CASSDALRT. The CDR3 in full is CASSDALRTQYF.

This clone showed up many times. The read ends 3 residues early relative to the CDR3; the germline J gene fills the gap. This chain uses TRBV20-1 with TRBJ1-2; D is uncertain. CDR1 DFQATT and CDR2 SNEGSKA come from the germline V gene (reference sequence). V dropped 3 bases and J dropped 4 bases, with 9 bases sitting between them. The CDR3 contains 12 residues. CDR3 residues: CSASGQIYGYTF. The part of the CDR3 DNA that was read is TGCAGTGCTAGTGGGCAGATCTATGGC.

In its sample, this clone was seen many times. The read is 3 residues too short to cover the CDR3 end, so that end is filled in from the germline J gene. Other DNA sequences in this specimen translate into the identical CDR3. V gene TRBV5-6 combines with J gene TRBJ1-3, with TRBD1 identical over 7 bases. Germline lookup yields CDR1 SGHDT and CDR2 YYEEEE. The V segment lost 4 bases and the J segment 2 bases; nucleotides outside the gene matches: 6. The CDR3 extends over 15 amino acids. The CDR3 bases that were read are TGTGCCAGCAGCACAAGGGGGCTGACTGGAAACACC. This encodes CASSTRGLTGNT. The CDR3 in full is CASSTRGLTGNTIYF.

This clone was observed many times. The read terminates 3 residues before the CDR3 end, so the remaining end is supplied by the germline J gene. This sequence joins TRBV7-2 and TRBJ1-4, with D tentatively TRBD1 (6 bases). The CDR3 runs 15 residues. The V gene lost 2 bases and the J gene lost 8 bases, with 15 bases spanning the gap. CDR1 SGHTA and CDR2 FQGNSA come from the germline V gene. The CDR3 bases that were read are TGTGCCAGCAGCTTATGGGGGGGCTTAAGGGAAAAA. Translation gives CASSLWGGLREK. The complete CDR3 reads CASSLWGGLREKLFF.

This clone was counted at least ten times. The read falls 3 residues short of the CDR3 end, and the missing part is taken from the germline J gene. The chain uses TRBV7-9 and TRBJ1-2, with D unclear. Deletions cut 3 bases from V and 5 bases from J, with 13 bases between. CDR3 length: 14 residues. Per germline, CDR1 SEHNR and CDR2 FQNEAQ (reference sequence). CDR3 bases read: TGTGCCAGCAGCTTCGAGCCAGGAGATTATGGC. This gives the protein CASSFEPGDYG. The CDR3 in full is CASSFEPGDYGYTF.

In its sample, this clone was seen many times. The sequence runs out 3 residues before the end of the CDR3; the remainder is reconstructed from the germline J gene. The chain combines TRBV20-1 with TRBJ1-5; 8 bases are a match to TRBD1. The CDR3 length is 16 residues. V trimming: 5 bases; J trimming: 5 bases; junction bases outside the gene matches: 14. Germline V lookup: CDR1 DFQATT, CDR2 SNEGSKA (reference sequence). The CDR3 protein is CSASPSGTGRDQPQHF. CDR3 DNA, as far as it was read: TGCAGTGCTTCCCCTTCCGGGACAGGTAGGGATCAGCCC.

This clone was found many times. The read terminates 3 residues ahead of where the CDR3 ends, so the germline J gene completes it. The rearrangement links TRBV5-6 to TRBJ2-5; the D gene is possibly TRBD2 (5 bases). The CDR3 is made up of 15 amino acids. The germline CDR1 and CDR2 sequences are SGHDT and YYEEEE. V lost 0 bases to trimming and J lost 0 bases, with 9 bases between them. The CDR3 sequence: CASSLGGADQETQYF. The part of the CDR3 DNA that was read is TGTGCCAGCAGCTTGGGAGGAGCGGACCAAGAGACC.

This clone has more than one count but fewer than ten. The sequence runs out 3 residues before the end of the CDR3; the remainder is reconstructed from the germline J gene. The V call is TRBV4-2, the J call TRBJ2-5, with TRBD1 matching over 9 bases. CDR1 and CDR2 (germline): LGHNA, YNFKEQ. The CDR3 has 17 residues. With V trimmed by 1 base and J by 5 bases, 11 bases remained unmatched. CDR3 DNA (partial): TGTGCCAGCAGCCAAGGCGACTCGGGACAGGGTGAGGAGACC. It encodes CASSQGDSGQGEET. The whole CDR3 region reads CASSQGDSGQGEETQYF.

This clone came up many times. The sequence runs out 3 residues before the end of the CDR3; the remainder is reconstructed from the germline J gene. The J gene is TRBJ1-1, the V gene TRBV19, with D possibly being TRBD1 (5 bases). Germline V gives CDR1 LNHDA, CDR2 SQIVND (reference sequence). CDR3 length: 13 residues. The V end lost 6 bases, the J end lost 4 bases, and 12 bases lay between the germline ends. The DNA read from the CDR3 is TGTGCCAGTAGACCAGGGTTTAGCACTGAA. Its translation: CASRPGFSTE. The whole CDR3 protein reads CASRPGFSTEAFF.

This clone was detected many times. The read gets to within 3 residues of the CDR3 end, and the germline J gene fills in the rest. The chain uses TRBV20-1 and TRBJ2-3; TRBD1 matches at 7 bases. The CDR3 has 14 residues. Germline V gene data show CDR1 as DFQATT and CDR2 as SNEGSKA (reference sequence). CDR3 protein: CSAATGALNQPQYF. CDR3 DNA, as far as it was read: TGCAGTGCCGCTACAGGGGCTCTCAATCAGCCG.

Ten or more counts support this clone. Read data end 3 residues before the CDR3 end; the end is taken from the germline J gene. The rearrangement links TRBV6-1 to TRBJ1-5, with a possible D match to TRBD1 (5 bases). Germline CDR1 is MNHNS and CDR2 is SASEGT. The CDR3 contains 18 residues. V lost 2 bases to trimming and J lost 4 bases, with 21 bases between them. CDR3 DNA (partial): TGTGCCAGCAGTGAACGCGATTGGACACCATCACTTAATCAGCCC. It translates to CASSERDWTPSLNQP. The whole CDR3 protein reads CASSERDWTPSLNQPQHF.

This clone was observed at least ten times. The read comes to an end 3 residues before the CDR3 does, leaving the germline J gene to fill in the end. V is TRBV7-2 and J is TRBJ1-4; D is ambiguous. V lost 6 bases, J lost 0 bases, and 11 bases lay in between. Per the germline V gene, CDR1 is SGHTA and CDR2 is FQGNSA. The CDR3 sequence is 15 residues long. CDR3 protein: CASRYWAATNEKLFF. The CDR3 DNA, read in part, is TGTGCCAGCAGGTATTGGGCAGCAACTAATGAAAAA.

There are many counts of this clone. The DNA ends 3 residues before the CDR3 does, and the rest of the CDR3 is filled in from the germline J gene. The chain carries TRBV2 and TRBJ1-1; TRBD1 agrees at 8 bases. The ends lost 6 bases at V and 1 base at J; junction bases unmatched: 4. The CDR3 runs 14 residues. Germline assignment: CDR1 SNHLY and CDR2 FYNNEI. This CDR3 reads CASRPTGANTEAFF. The part of the CDR3 DNA that was read is TGTGCCAGCAGACCGACAGGGGCGAACACTGAA.

This clone was detected ten times or more. The CDR3 spells CSARTSGRAYEQYF. The DNA read from the CDR3 is TGCAGTGCTAGGACTAGCGGGAGGGCCTACGAG. The gene calls are TRBV20-1 and TRBJ2-7; TRBD2 matches at 14 bases. The read comes to an end 3 residues before the CDR3 does, leaving the germline J gene to fill in the end. V was clipped by 3 bases and J by 2 bases; unmatched bases: 0. The CDR3 runs to 14 residues. From germline, CDR1 is DFQATT and CDR2 SNEGSKA (reference sequence).

The table lists this clone with many counts. The read comes to an end 3 residues before the CDR3 does, leaving the germline J gene to fill in the end. This rearrangement joins TRBV28 to TRBJ1-1; TRBD1 matches at 8 bases. CDR1 and CDR2 (germline): MDHEN, SYDVKM. This CDR3 region has 12 residues. The DNA read from the CDR3 is TGTGCCAGCAGCACCAGGGGGCGCCGG. Protein sequence: CASSTRGRR. The full CDR3 sequence reads CASSTRGRRAFF.

This clone was seen many times. The missing CDR3 end, 3 residues past where the read stops, is filled in from the germline J gene. The chain couples TRBV20-1 to TRBJ2-5; 14 nucleotides match TRBD2. Germline V gene sequence: CDR1 DFQATT, CDR2 SNEGSKA (reference sequence). This CDR3 has 17 residues. Trimming cost V 0 bases and J 3 bases; bases outside gene matches: 6. The CDR3 spells CSARDPGTSGREETQYF. CDR3 DNA (partial): TGCAGTGCTAGAGACCCCGGGACTAGCGGGAGAGAAGAGACC.

This clone was counted many times. The CDR3 is cut off 3 residues early in the read; its end comes from the germline J gene. The chain combines TRBV7-3 with TRBJ1-2; 9 bases align to TRBD1. CDR3 length: 15 residues. CDR1 and CDR2 from the germline V gene are SGHTA and FQGTGA. Partial CDR3 DNA: TGTGCCAGCAGCACAACCGGGACAGGGTTTTCCTTC. It specifies CASSTTGTGFSF. The CDR3 reads in full as CASSTTGTGFSFYTF.

This clone occurred a few times. A much larger clone differs from this one at a single base, so this may be a read error. Read data end 3 residues before the CDR3 end; the end is taken from the germline J gene. The chain employs TRBV19 and TRBJ1-4, with a possible D match to TRBD1 (6 bases). CDR1 and CDR2 from the germline V gene are LNHDA and SQIVND (reference sequence). The length of the CDR3 is 14 residues. The CDR3 region is CASRLTGGNSPLFF. CDR3 DNA (partial): TGTGCCAGTCGGTTGACAGGAGGTAATTCACCA.

In its sample, this clone was seen many times. The read terminates 3 residues ahead of where the CDR3 ends, so the germline J gene completes it. V usage is TRBV20-1 and J usage is TRBJ1-2, with D unresolved. V shed 3 bases and J shed 3 bases, with 8 bases lying between them. Per germline, CDR1 DFQATT and CDR2 SNEGSKA (reference sequence). The CDR3 is made up of 12 amino acids. This CDR3 reads CSARLTDYGYTF. The sequenced part of the CDR3 DNA is TGCAGTGCTAGGCTCACGGACTATGGC.

This clone was seen at least ten times. The read stops 3 residues short of the end of the CDR3; the missing end is completed from the germline J gene. V gene TRBV20-1 combines with J gene TRBJ1-1; unclear D gene. Germline CDR1 DFQATT, CDR2 SNEGSKA (reference sequence). The CDR3 totals 10 residues. Here the CDR3 reads CSASRSVAFF. The DNA read from the CDR3 is TGCAGTGCTAGTAGAAGTGTC.

This clone was seen at least ten times. The read terminates 3 residues before the CDR3 end, so the remaining end is supplied by the germline J gene. The rearrangement joins TRBV14 to TRBJ2-5; D is uncertain. The CDR3 extends over 12 amino acids. V was shortened by 4 bases and J by 7 bases, with 10 bases between the two germline ends. CDR1 is SGHDN and CDR2 is FVKESK in the germline V gene. CDR3: CASSRYPGTQYF. CDR3 bases read: TGTGCCAGCAGCCGGTATCCGGGGACC. Based on the CDR3 plus reference TRBV14 and TRBJ2-5, the full variable domain is EAGVTQFPSHSVIEKGQTVTLRCDPISGHDNLYWYRRVMGKEIKFLLHFVKESKQDESGMPNNRFLAERTGGTYSTLKVQPAELEDSGVYFCASSRYPGTQYFGPGTRLLVL.

Many counts were recorded for this clone. Read data end 3 residues before the CDR3 end; the end is taken from the germline J gene. The rearrangement links TRBV5-4 to TRBJ1-2; D possibly corresponds to TRBD1 (5 bases). In germline, CDR1 is SGHNT, CDR2 YYREEE (reference sequence). The CDR3 is 15 residues long. The CDR3 sequence is CASSPPRGDSVGYTF. The DNA read from the CDR3 is TGTGCCAGCAGCCCCCCACGGGGGGATTCTGTAGGC.

Ten or more counts support this clone. The CDR3 end is not reached by the read, which stops 3 residues before it; the germline J gene fills it in. The chain uses TRBV11-2 and TRBJ1-3; D gene ambiguous. The V end was cut by 0 bases, the J end by 5 bases, with 11 bases between. The CDR3 is 15 residues long. Looked up from germline, CDR1 is SGHAT and CDR2 is FQNNGV. The part of the CDR3 DNA that was read is TGTGCCAGCAGCTTAGAAAGGGCAGGAAGAAACACC. Protein: CASSLERAGRNT. Given in full, the CDR3 is CASSLERAGRNTIYF.

This clone appeared many times. The CDR3 end is not reached by the read, which stops 3 residues before it; the germline J gene fills it in. The gene calls are TRBV2 and TRBJ2-7; the match to TRBD2 covers 7 bases. The V and J ends lost 3 bases and 3 bases, in that order; junction bases with no gene match: 5. Germline CDR1 reads SNHLY; CDR2 reads FYNNEI. There are 14 residues in the CDR3. The CDR3 is CASSDLAAFYEQYF. The covered CDR3 bases are TGTGCCAGCAGTGATCTAGCGGCTTTCTACGAG.